Listed below are T cell receptor beta chains from one sample, sequenced in a study of breast tumors, draining lymph nodes, adjacent tissues. MiXCR, applied by TCRdb to the multiplex PCR reads, yields one record per CDR3 protein. The sample shows under 350,000 distinct CDR3 sequences, around 30% of them seen only once. Specimen: axillary lymph node tissue. The receptors were gathered from a female donor with breast cancer. Some clones in this sample may be carry-over from other donors' samples. Each CDR3 is given with its conserved first and last residue. The order of the fields is D gene, V gene, clone size, J gene, CDR3 protein, CDR3 DNA. The D gene is left open where the match is weak. Part of the rows lack a size; the others show once, few, many or a class for expanded clones.

D: -; V: TRBV12-3/TRBV12-4; size: -; J: TRBJ1-6; CDR3: CASSLGLRNSPLHF; DNA: TGTGCCAGCAGTCTAGGCCTGAGGAATTCACCCCTCCACTTT
D: -; V: TRBV5-1; size: many; J: TRBJ2-2; CDR3: CASSLERRNTGELFF; DNA: TGCGCCAGCAGCTTGGAGAGGAGGAACACCGGGGAGCTGTTTTTT
D: TRBD1; V: TRBV7-2; size: many; J: TRBJ1-3; CDR3: CASSATGGDGNTIYF; DNA: TGTGCCAGCAGCGCGACAGGGGGCGATGGAAACACCATATATTTT
D: -; V: TRBV7-3; size: many; J: TRBJ1-2; CDR3: CASSPSANYGYTF; DNA: TGTGCCAGCAGCCCCTCGGCGAACTATGGCTACACCTTC
D: -; V: TRBV10-2; size: many; J: TRBJ2-7; CDR3: CASSEIRTYEQYF; DNA: TGCGCCAGCAGTGAAATCCGAACCTACGAGCAGTACTTC
D: TRBD1; V: TRBV10-2; size: -; J: TRBJ1-4; CDR3: CASSERGQGPRNEKLFF; DNA: TGCGCCAGCAGTGAACGGGGACAGGGACCTAGGAATGAAAAACTGTTTTTT
D: TRBD1; V: TRBV18; size: -; J: TRBJ1-5; CDR3: CASSRQGRGNQPQHF; DNA: TGTGCCAGCTCACGACAGGGAAGGGGCAATCAGCCCCAGCATTTT
D: TRBD2; V: TRBV11-1; size: -; J: TRBJ2-1; CDR3: CASSLASWGTSGLYNEQFF; DNA: TGTGCCAGCAGCTTAGCGAGTTGGGGGACTAGCGGCCTCTACAATGAGCAGTTCTTC
D: TRBD1; V: TRBV11-2; size: -; J: TRBJ2-6; CDR3: CASRQYRGSGANVLTF; DNA: TGTGCCAGCAGGCAGTACAGGGGCTCTGGGGCCAACGTCCTGACTTTC
D: -; V: TRBV24-1; size: many; J: TRBJ2-7; CDR3: CATSGRGTGTYEQYF; DNA: TGTGCCACCAGTGGTCGTGGGACGGGGACCTACGAGCAGTACTTC